The clone carrying this T cell receptor (beta chain) was detected only a few times. What it recognizes is unknown. This entry comes from a study of cytomegalovirus exposure and HLA in healthy donors. PCR primers comprised 60 Vbeta and 13 Jbeta primers. Using immunoSEQ multiplex PCR, the repertoire was profiled, and TCRdb retains in-frame clones only, with some absent. The data show some 84,000 clones, 55% to 70% seen once. Findings and caveats of the study: In a later analysis, most CMV-associated TCR beta chains appeared HLA-restricted. Later analysis showed TCR association rates varying by HLA locus, highest for DRB1 and lowest for HLA-C.

Per germline, CDR1 LGHNA and CDR2 YNFKEQ. The V and J ends lost 4 bases and 1 base respectively, with 13 bases between them. The CDR3 loop spans 15 amino acids. The chain has TRBV4-2 and TRBJ1-1; D perhaps matches TRBD1 (6 bases). The sample comprised PBMCs. The clonotype was recovered from a woman in her forties in good health and CMV-seropositive. The CDR3 DNA reads TGTGCCAGCAGCCGGGGGGGCGGGGGGAACACTGAAGCTTTCTTT. It is translated as CASSRGGGGNTEAFF.